The 16 T cell receptor beta chains in this list originate from one sample, sequenced in a study of blood T cells in healthy people across ages. A J-beta primer mix and a sample-barcoded 5' primer were used in a second PCR of roughly 6 to 11 cycles. TCRdb passed the 5' RACE reads through MiXCR, listing each CDR3 protein once. The profile shows approximately 2,000,000 distinct CDR3 sequences, roughly 43% of them singletons. The specimen was blood. Receptors originate from a human donor in good health.

This clonotype was detected a few times. V usage is TRBV12-3 or TRBV12-4 and J usage is TRBJ2-6; TRBD1 might be the D (6 bases). The V end lost 3 bases, the J end lost 0 bases, and 12 bases lay between the germline ends. CDR3 length: 17 residues. In nucleotides, the CDR3 is TGTGCCAGCAGTTTGAGGACAGCCAACTCTGGGGCCAACGTCCTGACTTTC. Protein: CASSLRTANSGANVLTF.

In nucleotides, the CDR3 is TGCGCCAGCAGCCAAGAACCCGGGGGTAGGACTGAAGCTTTCTTT. Encoded protein: CASSQEPGGRTEAFF. V and J are TRBV4-1 and TRBJ1-1; D is possibly TRBD1 (5 bases). V lost 0 bases, J lost 5 bases, and 13 bases lay in between. Germline loops: CDR1 MGHRA, CDR2 YSYEKL. This CDR3 region has 15 residues.

V usage is TRBV7-2 and J usage is TRBJ2-7, with 7 bases lining up with TRBD2. Germline CDR1 and CDR2: SGHTA and FQGNSA. The CDR3 length is 14 residues. V was pared by 3 bases and J by 3 bases, with 5 bases of the junction left unmatched. CDR3 sequence (DNA): TGTGCCAGCAGCTTGGGGGGGAGGCGCTACGAGCAGTACTTC. It yields the protein CASSLGGRRYEQYF.

This clonotype was found many times. The rearrangement joins TRBV20-1 to TRBJ2-7; TRBD1 matches 7 bases. This CDR3 contains 13 residues. The V gene's germline CDR1 is DFQATT and CDR2 SNEGSKA (reference sequence). Germline trimming cut 3 bases from V and 0 bases from J; bases unmatched to any gene: 2. The CDR3 sequence: CSASTGVSYEQYF. CDR3 in DNA: TGCAGTGCTAGCACAGGGGTCTCCTACGAGCAGTACTTC.

This chain connects TRBV7-9 to TRBJ2-1, with D possibly TRBD2 on 6 matching bases. With 5 bases removed from V and 6 bases from J, the gap between germline ends came to 23 bases. There are 17 residues in the CDR3. The germline V gene encodes CDR1 SEHNR and CDR2 FQNEAQ (reference sequence). CDR3 amino acids: CASSHRRWRMEGNEQFF. CDR3 sequence (DNA): TGTGCCAGCAGCCATCGTCGGTGGCGAATGGAGGGCAATGAGCAGTTCTTC.

This clonotype was detected only a few times. The V call is TRBV20-1, the J call TRBJ1-1; D perhaps matches TRBD1 (6 bases). The CDR3 length is 14 residues. V lost 4 bases, J lost 0 bases, and 12 bases lay in between. CDR1 and CDR2 (germline): DFQATT, SNEGSKA (reference sequence). CDR3 sequence (DNA): TGCAGTGCTACCTTACAGGGTCTGAACACTGAAGCTTTCTTT. This translates into CSATLQGLNTEAFF.

The table lists this clonotype with a few counts. V and J are TRBV4-2 and TRBJ2-7; unclear D gene. V lost 0 bases to trimming and J lost 3 bases, with 9 bases between them. The germline gives CDR1 LGHNA, CDR2 YNFKEQ. This CDR3 contains 14 residues. This CDR3 reads CASSQDYGHYEQYF. The DNA for the CDR3 is TGTGCCAGCAGCCAAGACTACGGGCACTACGAGCAGTACTTC.

This clonotype showed up just a few times. J is TRBJ1-2 and V is TRBV7-2; no definite D call. This CDR3 spans 15 amino acids. Germline CDR1 SGHTA, CDR2 FQGNSA. The V end was cut by 4 bases, the J end by 2 bases, with 14 bases between. The CDR3 nucleotides read TGTGCCAGCAGCTCACCCAAGGACGGGAACTATGGCTACACCTTC. This gives the protein CASSSPKDGNYGYTF.

This chain uses TRBV11-3 with TRBJ2-3, with 13 bases aligning to TRBD2. The J segment lost 2 bases and the V segment lost 5 bases, leaving 7 bases of the junction unmatched. The CDR3 sequence is 17 residues long. Germline V CDR1 and CDR2: SGHNT, YENEEA. CDR3 coding DNA: TGTGCCAGCAGCCCCCGGACTAGCGGGGGTACCACAGATACGCAGTATTTT. It is translated as CASSPRTSGGTTDTQYF.

This chain uses TRBV4-1 with TRBJ1-5; D remains unclear. This CDR3 region has 15 residues. Per the germline V gene, CDR1 is MGHRA and CDR2 is YSYEKL. V was clipped by 0 bases and J by 7 bases, with 13 bases between them. This CDR3 is CASSQESGFGQPQHF. Written as DNA, the CDR3 is TGCGCCAGCAGCCAAGAATCCGGGTTCGGGCAGCCCCAGCATTTT.

The chain combines TRBV20-1 with TRBJ1-1, with D perhaps TRBD1 (6 bases). CDR1 is DFQATT, CDR2 SNEGSKA, per germline (reference sequence). This CDR3 is built from 14 residues. V dropped 5 bases and J dropped 1 base, with 14 bases sitting between them. DNA for the CDR3: TGCAGTGCTCGAGGGGGGGCGGAGAACACTGAAGCTTTCTTT. It translates to CSARGGAENTEAFF.

As for this clonotype: One end of the junction fails to match germline, which may point to a read error. V is TRBV27 and J is TRBJ1-5; TRBD1 might be the D (5 bases). CDR1 is MNHEY, CDR2 SMNVEV, per germline (reference sequence). CDR3 length equals 14 residues. CDR3 in amino acids: CASSMRDSNQPQHF. CDR3 DNA sequence: TGCGCCAGCAGTATGCGGGACAGCAATCAGCCCCAGCATTTT.

The chain uses TRBV4-3 and TRBJ2-5; tentative D call: TRBD2 (6 bases). The end of the DNA is better explained by TRBJ2-7, so the J call may be wrong. This CDR3 contains 13 residues. Germline V gene lookup returns CDR1 LGHNA and CDR2 YSLEER. The CDR3 sequence: CASSPGQEGEQYF. The CDR3 DNA sequence: TGCGCCAGCAGCCCCGGGCAGGAGGGCGAGCAGTACTTC.

CDR3 sequence: CASSYLTGAAYTEAFF. As DNA, the CDR3 is TGTGCCAGCAGTTACCTAACAGGGGCTGCGTACACTGAAGCTTTCTTT. J is TRBJ1-1 and V is TRBV6-5; the match to TRBD1 covers 7 bases. The trim removed 2 bases at V and 3 bases at J, leaving 9 bases unmatched. CDR1 and CDR2 (germline): MNHEY, SVGAGI. The CDR3 sequence is 16 residues long.

This rearrangement joins TRBV29-1 to TRBJ1-1, with TRBD1 matching over 7 bases. The germline V gene encodes CDR1 SQVTM and CDR2 ANQGSEA. The CDR3 totals 11 residues. V was pared by 5 bases and J by 6 bases, with 3 bases of the junction left unmatched. CDR3 sequence reads: CSVLRGPEAFF. The DNA of the CDR3 is TGCAGCGTTTTGAGGGGGCCTGAAGCTTTCTTT. The variable domain in full, with the rest retrieved from reference TRBV29-1 and TRBJ1-1, is SAVISQKPSRDICQRGTSLTIQCQVDSQVTMMFWYRQQPGQSLTLIATANQGSEATYESGFVIDKFPISRPNLTFSTLTVSNMSPEDSSIYLCSVLRGPEAFFGQGTRLTVV.

This chain connects TRBV30 to TRBJ2-3, with 10 bases lining up with TRBD2. V was pared by 5 bases and J by 3 bases, with 2 bases of the junction left unmatched. Germline loops: CDR1 GTSNPN, CDR2 SVGIG (reference sequence). This CDR3 is built from 13 residues. CDR3 DNA: TGTGCCTGGTGTAGCGGGGGGACAGATACGCAGTATTTT. This encodes CAWCSGGTDTQYF.